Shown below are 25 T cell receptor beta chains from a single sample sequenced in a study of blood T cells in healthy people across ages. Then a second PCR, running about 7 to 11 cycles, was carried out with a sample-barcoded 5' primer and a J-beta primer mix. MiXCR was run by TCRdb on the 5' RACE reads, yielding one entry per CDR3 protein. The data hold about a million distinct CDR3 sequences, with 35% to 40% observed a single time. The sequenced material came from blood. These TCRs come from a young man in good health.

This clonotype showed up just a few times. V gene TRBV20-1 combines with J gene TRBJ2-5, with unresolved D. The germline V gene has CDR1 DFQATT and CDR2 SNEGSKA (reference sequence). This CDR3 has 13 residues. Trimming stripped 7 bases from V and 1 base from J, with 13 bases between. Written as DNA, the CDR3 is TGCAGTGGGAGATTGACGCCCCAAGAGACCCAGTACTTC. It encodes CSGRLTPQETQYF.

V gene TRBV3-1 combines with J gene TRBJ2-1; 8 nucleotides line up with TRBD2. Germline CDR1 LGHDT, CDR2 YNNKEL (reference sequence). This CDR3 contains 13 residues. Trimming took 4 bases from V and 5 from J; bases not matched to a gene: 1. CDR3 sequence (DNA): TGTGCCAGCAGCCCGGGGGGGGACAATGAGCAGTTCTTC. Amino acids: CASSPGGDNEQFF.

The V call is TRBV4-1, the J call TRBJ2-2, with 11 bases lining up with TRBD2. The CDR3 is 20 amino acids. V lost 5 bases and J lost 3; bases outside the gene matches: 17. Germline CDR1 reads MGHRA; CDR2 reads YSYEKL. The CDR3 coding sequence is TGCGCCAGCAGCGGACAAATACTAGCGGGGGTGCCTATGGACACCGGGGAGCTGTTTTTT. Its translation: CASSGQILAGVPMDTGELFF.

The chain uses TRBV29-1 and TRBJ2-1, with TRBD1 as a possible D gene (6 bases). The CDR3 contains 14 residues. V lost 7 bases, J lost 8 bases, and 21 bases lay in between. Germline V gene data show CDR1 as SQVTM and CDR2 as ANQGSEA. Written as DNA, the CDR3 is TGCAGCGCCCAGCCAGGGGATTACGCGGATGAGCAGTTCTTC. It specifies CSAQPGDYADEQFF.

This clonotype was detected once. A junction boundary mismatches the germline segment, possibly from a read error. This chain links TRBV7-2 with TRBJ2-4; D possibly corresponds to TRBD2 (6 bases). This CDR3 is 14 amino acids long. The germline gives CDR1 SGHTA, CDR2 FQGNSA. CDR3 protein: CASSGRDSLNIRYF. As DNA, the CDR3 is TGTGCCAGCAGCGGCCGGGACTCCCTCAACATTCGGTACTTC.

The CDR3 loop reads CASSMRMGTYEQYF. For the CDR3, the DNA is TGTGCCAGTAGTATGCGCATGGGAACCTACGAGCAGTACTTC. V usage is TRBV19 and J usage is TRBJ2-7; unclear D gene. The V and J ends lost 3 bases and 2 bases respectively, with 11 bases between them. From germline, CDR1 is LNHDA and CDR2 SQIVND (reference sequence). The CDR3 is made up of 14 amino acids.

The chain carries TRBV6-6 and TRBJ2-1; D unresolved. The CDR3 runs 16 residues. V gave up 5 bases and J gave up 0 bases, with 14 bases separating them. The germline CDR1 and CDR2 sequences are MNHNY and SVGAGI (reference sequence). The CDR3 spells CASSVRAASSYNEQFF. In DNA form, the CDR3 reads TGTGCCAGCAGTGTCCGGGCGGCGAGCTCCTACAATGAGCAGTTCTTC.

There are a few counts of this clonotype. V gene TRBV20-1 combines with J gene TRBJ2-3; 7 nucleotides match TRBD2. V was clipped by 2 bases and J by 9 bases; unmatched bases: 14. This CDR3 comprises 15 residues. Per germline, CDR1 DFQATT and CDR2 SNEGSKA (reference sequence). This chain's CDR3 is CSARKRGALTNTQYF. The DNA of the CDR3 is TGCAGTGCTAGAAAGCGGGGCGCCCTCACTAACACGCAGTATTTT.

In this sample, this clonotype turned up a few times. CDR3 region: CASSIQVSSYNEQFF. CDR3 sequence (DNA): TGTGCCAGTAGTATTCAGGTCAGCTCCTACAATGAGCAGTTCTTC. This chain links TRBV19 with TRBJ2-1; D gene ambiguous. The CDR3 is 15 residues long. Trimming cost V 3 bases and J 0 bases, with 9 bases left between them. Germline CDR1 and CDR2: LNHDA and SQIVND (reference sequence).

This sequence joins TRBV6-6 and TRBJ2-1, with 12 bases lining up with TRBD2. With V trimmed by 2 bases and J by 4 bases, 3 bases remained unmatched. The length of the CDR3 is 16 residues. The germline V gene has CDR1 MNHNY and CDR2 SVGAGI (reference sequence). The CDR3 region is CASSYPTSGGYNEQFF. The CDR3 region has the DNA TGTGCCAGCAGTTACCCGACTAGCGGGGGATACAATGAGCAGTTCTTC.

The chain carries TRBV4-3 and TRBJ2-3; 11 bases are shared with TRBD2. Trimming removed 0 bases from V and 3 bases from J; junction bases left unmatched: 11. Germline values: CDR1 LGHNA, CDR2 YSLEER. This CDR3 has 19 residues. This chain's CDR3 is CASSQDRVRASGGTDTQYF. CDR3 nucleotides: TGCGCCAGCAGCCAAGATAGGGTTCGGGCTAGCGGGGGGACAGATACGCAGTATTTT.

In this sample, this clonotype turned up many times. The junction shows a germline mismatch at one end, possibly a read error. This chain's CDR3 is CASSQEGQGDTEAFF. The CDR3, as DNA: TGTGCCAGCAGCCAGGAAGGACAGGGTGACACTGAAGCTTTCTTT. V and J are TRBV4-3 and TRBJ1-1; 8 nucleotides agree with TRBD1. There are 15 residues in the CDR3. Germline CDR1 and CDR2: LGHNA and YSLEER.

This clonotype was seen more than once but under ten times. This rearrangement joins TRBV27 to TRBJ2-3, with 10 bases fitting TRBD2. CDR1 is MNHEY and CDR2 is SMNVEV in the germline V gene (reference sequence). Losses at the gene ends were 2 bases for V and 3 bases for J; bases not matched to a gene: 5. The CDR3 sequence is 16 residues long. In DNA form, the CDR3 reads TGTGCCAGCAGTTTAAGGGGACTAGCGTGGACAGATACGCAGTATTTT. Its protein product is CASSLRGLAWTDTQYF.

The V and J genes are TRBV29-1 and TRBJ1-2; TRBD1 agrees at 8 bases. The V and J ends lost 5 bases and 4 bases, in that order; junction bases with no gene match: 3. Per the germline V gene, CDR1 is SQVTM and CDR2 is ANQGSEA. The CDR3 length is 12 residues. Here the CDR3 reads CSVLTGAYGYTF. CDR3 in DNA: TGCAGCGTTCTGACAGGGGCCTATGGCTACACCTTC.

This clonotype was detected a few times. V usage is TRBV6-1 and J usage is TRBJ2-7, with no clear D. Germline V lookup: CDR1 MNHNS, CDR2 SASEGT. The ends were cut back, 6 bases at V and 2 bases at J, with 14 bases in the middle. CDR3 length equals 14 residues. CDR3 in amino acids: CASRDQTFTYEQYF. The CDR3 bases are TGTGCCAGCAGAGACCAGACGTTTACCTACGAGCAGTACTTC.

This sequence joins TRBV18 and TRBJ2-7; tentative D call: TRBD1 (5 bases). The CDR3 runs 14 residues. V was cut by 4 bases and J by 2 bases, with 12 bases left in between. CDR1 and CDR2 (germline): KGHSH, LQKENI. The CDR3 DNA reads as TGTGCCAGCTCACATCAGACAGAGACCTACGAGCAGTACTTC. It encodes CASSHQTETYEQYF.

This CDR3 is CASSRNSDSNQPQHF. The CDR3 DNA sequence: TGTGCCAGCAGCCGGAACAGTGATAGCAATCAGCCCCAGCATTTT. The chain carries TRBV6-1 and TRBJ1-5; D gene unclear. From germline, CDR1 is MNHNS and CDR2 SASEGT. V lost 6 bases and J 0 bases, leaving 12 bases between the germline ends. The CDR3 is made up of 15 amino acids.

The CDR3 coding sequence is TGTGCCAGCAGTTACCAAGGGCCGAGCCATGGACCCTATGGCTACACCTTC. It is translated as CASSYQGPSHGPYGYTF. The chain links TRBV6-5 to TRBJ1-2; D is undetermined. The CDR3 is made up of 17 amino acids. The germline gives CDR1 MNHEY, CDR2 SVGAGI. V was clipped by 2 bases and J by 4 bases, with 20 bases between them.

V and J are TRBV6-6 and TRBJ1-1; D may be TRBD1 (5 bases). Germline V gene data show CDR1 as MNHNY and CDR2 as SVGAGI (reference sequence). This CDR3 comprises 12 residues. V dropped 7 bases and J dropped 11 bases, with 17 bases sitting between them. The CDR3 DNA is TGTGCCAGCACCTCCGCGGGGCGCGAGGCTTTCTTT. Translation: CASTSAGREAFF.

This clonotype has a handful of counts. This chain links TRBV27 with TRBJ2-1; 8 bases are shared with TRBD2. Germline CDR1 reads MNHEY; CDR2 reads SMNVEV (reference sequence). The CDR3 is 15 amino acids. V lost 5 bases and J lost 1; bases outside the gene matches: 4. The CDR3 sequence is CASSDGTRSYNEQFF. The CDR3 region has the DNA TGTGCCAGCAGTGATGGGACTAGATCCTACAATGAGCAGTTCTTC.

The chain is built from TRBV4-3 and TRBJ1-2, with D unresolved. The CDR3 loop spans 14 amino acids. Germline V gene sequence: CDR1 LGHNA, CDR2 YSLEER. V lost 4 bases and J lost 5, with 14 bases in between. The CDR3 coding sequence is TGCGCCAGCAGCCCCCTCAAGCAAGGGTATGGCTACACCTTC. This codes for CASSPLKQGYGYTF.

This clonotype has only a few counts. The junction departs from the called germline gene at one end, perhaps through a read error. The CDR3 here is CASSYGNRYGYTF. The DNA for the CDR3 is TGTGCCAGCAGTTACGGCAACCGCTATGGTTACACCTTC. V usage is TRBV12-3 or TRBV12-4 and J usage is TRBJ1-2; D gene ambiguous. CDR3 length: 13 residues.

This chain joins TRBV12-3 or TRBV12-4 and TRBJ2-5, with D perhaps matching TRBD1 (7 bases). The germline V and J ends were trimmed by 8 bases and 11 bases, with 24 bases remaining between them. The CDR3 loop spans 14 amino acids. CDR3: CASQGGYSYNEQYF. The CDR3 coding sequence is TGTGCCAGCCAGGGGGGTTACTCCTACAATGAGCAGTACTTC.

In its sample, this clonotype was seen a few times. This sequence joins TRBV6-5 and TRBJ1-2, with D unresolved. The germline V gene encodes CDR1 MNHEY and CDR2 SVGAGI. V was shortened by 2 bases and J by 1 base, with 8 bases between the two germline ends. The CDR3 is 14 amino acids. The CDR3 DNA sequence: TGTGCCAGCAGTTACGCACAGCTTAACTATGGCTACACCTTC. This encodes CASSYAQLNYGYTF.

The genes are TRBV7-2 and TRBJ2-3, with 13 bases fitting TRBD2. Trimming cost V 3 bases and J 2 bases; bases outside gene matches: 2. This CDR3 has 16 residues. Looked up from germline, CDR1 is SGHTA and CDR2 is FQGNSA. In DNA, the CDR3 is TGTGCCAGCAGCTTCACTAGCGGGGGGGCCACAGATACGCAGTATTTT. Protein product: CASSFTSGGATDTQYF.